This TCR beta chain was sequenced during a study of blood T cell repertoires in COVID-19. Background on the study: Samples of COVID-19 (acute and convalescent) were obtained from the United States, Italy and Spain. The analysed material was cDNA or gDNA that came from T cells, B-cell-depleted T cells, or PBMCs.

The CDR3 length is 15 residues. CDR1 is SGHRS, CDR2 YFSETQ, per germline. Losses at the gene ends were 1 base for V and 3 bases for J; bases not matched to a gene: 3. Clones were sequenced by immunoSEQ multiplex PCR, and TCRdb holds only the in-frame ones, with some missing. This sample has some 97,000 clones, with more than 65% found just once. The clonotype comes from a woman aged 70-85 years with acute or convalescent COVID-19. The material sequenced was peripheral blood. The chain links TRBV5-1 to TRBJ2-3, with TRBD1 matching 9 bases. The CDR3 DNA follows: TGCGCCAGCAGCTTGTTAGACAGGGGGACAGATACGCAGTATTTT. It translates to CASSLLDRGTDTQYF.